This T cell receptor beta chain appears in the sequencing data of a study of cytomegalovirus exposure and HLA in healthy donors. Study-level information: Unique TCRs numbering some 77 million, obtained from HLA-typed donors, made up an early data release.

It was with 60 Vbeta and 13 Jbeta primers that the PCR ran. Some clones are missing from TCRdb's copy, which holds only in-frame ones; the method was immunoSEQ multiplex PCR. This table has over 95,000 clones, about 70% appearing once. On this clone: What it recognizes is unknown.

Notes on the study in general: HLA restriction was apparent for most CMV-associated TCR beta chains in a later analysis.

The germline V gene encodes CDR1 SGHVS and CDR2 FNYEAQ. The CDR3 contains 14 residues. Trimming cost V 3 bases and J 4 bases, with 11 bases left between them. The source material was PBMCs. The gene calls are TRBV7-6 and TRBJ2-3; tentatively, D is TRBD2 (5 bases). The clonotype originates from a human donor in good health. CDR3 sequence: CASSLGLAPDTQYF. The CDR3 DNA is TGTGCCAGCAGCTTGGGTCTAGCCCCAGATACGCAGTATTTT.